This is a list of T cell receptor beta chains from one sample in a study of blood T cells in healthy people across ages. MiXCR, applied by TCRdb to the 5' RACE reads, yields one record per CDR3 protein. This sample has 650,000 to 800,000 distinct CDR3 sequences, with around 45% found just once. The sequenced sample was blood. The receptors originated from a man between 60 and 75 years old in good health. CDR3s leave out the opening cysteine and the closing phenylalanine or tryptophan. Expanded clones are given a class, and other clones once, few, many or no size at all.

j_call v_call clone_size cdr3_aa
TRBJ2-7 TRBV6-5 . ASNLKRGKVYEQY
TRBJ2-5 TRBV11-1 few ASSLGFRGQETQY
TRBJ1-2 TRBV29-1 . SVVISSYGYT
TRBJ1-1 TRBV12-3/TRBV12-4 . ASSPVHQNTEAF
TRBJ2-3 TRBV20-1 . SALPGLAAYTQY
TRBJ2-2 TRBV7-3 . ASSLYGGSNTGELF
TRBJ1-2 TRBV20-1 . SARVSWANYGYT
TRBJ2-7 TRBV6-2/TRBV6-3 few ASSYARGTTYEQY
TRBJ1-6 TRBV2 few ASSRLRENNSPLH
TRBJ1-5 TRBV24-1 . ATSRDSNQPQH
TRBJ1-5 TRBV2 . ASSHDRGRPNQPQH
TRBJ1-1 TRBV20-1 . SARSQGRTEAF
TRBJ1-5 TRBV5-6 . ASSAHRGQGVAPQH
TRBJ1-2 TRBV28 . ASSFQGVDYGYT
TRBJ2-1 TRBV29-1 . SVEGTGVHEQF
TRBJ2-1 TRBV20-1 . SATGTSGGSSYNEQF
TRBJ2-5 TRBV4-3 few ASSQAIAGGKETQY
TRBJ2-3 TRBV18 . ASSPSPSTDTQY
TRBJ1-5 TRBV20-1 . SARTENSNQPQH
TRBJ2-1 TRBV7-9 few ASSLDPEHEQF
TRBJ2-1 TRBV6-2/TRBV6-3 . ASMSAGDEQF
TRBJ1-1 TRBV2 few ASIQDTGVMNTEAF
TRBJ2-3 TRBV6-2/TRBV6-3 . ASSSATGRGADTQY
TRBJ2-5 TRBV20-1 . SANGLAGDEQY
TRBJ2-1 TRBV18 . ASSPGQGARDTQF
TRBJ1-1 TRBV7-2 . ASSLTTLNTEAF
. TRBV30 . AWSAVGETQY
TRBJ2-7 TRBV7-2 . ASSLVPWTGVMVNEQY
TRBJ1-2 TRBV20-1 . SARITGEGYGYT
TRBJ2-3 TRBV20-1 few SANARQGIHTQY
TRBJ2-7 TRBV4-3 few ASSQDLQGRDEQY
TRBJ2-6 TRBV6-5 . ASSYTRTATSGANVLT
TRBJ2-2 TRBV20-1 . SASGDLNTGELF
TRBJ1-4 TRBV6-5 . ASSLSARTTLEKLF
TRBJ2-3 TRBV5-1 . ASSTEDRVGTDTQY
TRBJ2-1 TRBV6-6 . ASSPPRDRSPSNEQF
TRBJ1-1 TRBV6-2/TRBV6-3 few ASSLRTGSPNTEAF
TRBJ2-7 TRBV10-3 few AISESIPLATSSYEQY
TRBJ2-4 TRBV13 . ASSSRRAGYEQC
TRBJ2-3 TRBV7-3 few ASSAQGTSTDTQY